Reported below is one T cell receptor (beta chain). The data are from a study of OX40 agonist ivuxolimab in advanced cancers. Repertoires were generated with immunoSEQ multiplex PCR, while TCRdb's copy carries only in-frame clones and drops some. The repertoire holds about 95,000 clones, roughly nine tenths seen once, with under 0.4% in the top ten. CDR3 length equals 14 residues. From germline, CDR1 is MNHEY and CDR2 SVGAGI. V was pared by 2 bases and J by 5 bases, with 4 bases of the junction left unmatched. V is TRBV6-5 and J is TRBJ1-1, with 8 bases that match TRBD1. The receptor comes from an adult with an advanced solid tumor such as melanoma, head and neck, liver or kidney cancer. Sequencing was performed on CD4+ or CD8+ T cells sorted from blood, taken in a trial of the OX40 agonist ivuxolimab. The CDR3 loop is CASSYDRGRTEAFF. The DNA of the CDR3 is TGTGCCAGCAGTTACGACAGGGGTCGAACTGAAGCTTTCTTT.